The subject of this entry is one TCR beta chain. This sample stems from a study of neoadjuvant anti-PD-1 for oral cavity cancer. Generated by immunoSEQ multiplex PCR, the TCRdb table keeps only in-frame clones and is missing some. The table includes 73,000 or so clones, roughly 85% detected once. The CDR3 is made up of 16 amino acids. The germline V gene encodes CDR1 GTSNPN and CDR2 SVGIG (reference sequence). J was trimmed by 4 bases and V by 1 base; bases with no gene match: 6. The time point denotes: after neoadjuvant nivolumab, at surgical resection. Patients had newly diagnosed, untreated stage II-IVA oral cavity squamous cell carcinoma.

Sequencing was performed on PBMCs, taken after nivolumab (anti-PD-1) treatment. The TCR sequence derives from a person between 40 and 85 years old with oral cavity squamous cell carcinoma. The genes are TRBV30 and TRBJ2-3; 12 bases fit TRBD2. The CDR3 region has the DNA TGTGCCTGGAGTGAACCAGGACTAGCGGGACCAGATACGCAGTATTTT. It yields the protein CAWSEPGLAGPDTQYF.